This TCR beta chain was sequenced for a study of blood T cell repertoires in COVID-19. V lost 7 bases to trimming and J lost 0 bases, with 9 bases between them. The CDR3 has 14 residues. From germline, CDR1 is LGHNT and CDR2 FRNRAP. The sample holds a few counts of this clone. Profiling relied on immunoSEQ multiplex PCR, and the TCRdb table lists in-frame clones only, not all of them. The top ten hold around 9% of the sample, which has 300,000 to 350,000 clones, around nine tenths seen once. The sample taken for sequencing was PBMCs or T cells enriched from blood (not recorded which). The sequence was collected from a woman under 40 who had recovered from COVID-19. The chain recombines TRBV12-5 with TRBJ2-2, with TRBD2 as a possible D gene (5 bases). The CDR3 DNA reads as TGTGCTAGTGAAAGCGGAGCGAACACCGGGGAGCTGTTTTTT. It codes for CASESGANTGELFF.